Detailed here is one TCR beta chain. CDR1 and CDR2 from the germline V gene are KGHDR and SFDVKD. The CDR3 consists of 12 residues. The ends were cut back, 3 bases at V and 7 bases at J, with 9 bases in the middle. This specimen comes from a study of blood T cell repertoires in COVID-19. Background on the study: Samples came from the United States, Italy and Spain, spanning acute and convalescent COVID-19. T cells, B-cell-depleted T cells, or PBMCs provided the cDNA or gDNA that served as material.

In the original workflow: It was from reference gene primer amplification that nucleated cell counts were estimated. Assay: immunoSEQ multiplex PCR; the TCRdb copy retains only in-frame clones and omits some. The V and J calls and clone size are taken from that table; D and trimming were inferred from the DNA. This table has 150,000 to 200,000 clones, roughly four fifths appearing once. The chain couples TRBV24-1 to TRBJ2-7, with D uncertain. Sequenced sample: peripheral blood. The sequence was obtained from a woman aged 25 to 39 with acute or convalescent COVID-19. CDR3 DNA: TGTGCCACCAGTGATAGCATCGGGGAGCAGTACTTC. This sequence encodes CATSDSIGEQYF.